This is a list of T cell receptor beta chains from one sample in a study of blood T cell repertoires in COVID-19. Sequenced by immunoSEQ multiplex PCR; TCRdb stores in-frame clones only, minus some. Seen here are approximately 360,000 clones, roughly 87% observed once, and the top ten hold approximately 5.4%. Source material: PBMCs or T cells enriched from blood (not recorded which). The receptor source for this set is a woman aged 50 to 60 who had recovered from COVID-19. The CDR3 runs from the conserved cysteine through the conserved F or W. Fields, in order: V gene, clone size, D gene, J gene, CDR3 DNA, CDR3 protein. The D gene is left open where the match is weak. Clone size is shown for a subset of rows, as once, few, many or a class of expanded clone.

>TRBV29-1|-|TRBD1|TRBJ1-1
TGCAGCTCGGCAGGACAGGGGAACACTGAAGCTTTCTTT
CSSAGQGNTEAFF
>TRBV5-1|-|TRBD1|TRBJ1-2
TGCGCCAGCCGGGGACAGCATAACTATGGCTACACCTTC
CASRGQHNYGYTF
>TRBV2|-|TRBD1|TRBJ1-6
TGTGCCAGCAGGCCAGGGACAGTCGAAAATTCACCCCTCCACTTT
CASRPGTVENSPLHF
>TRBV19|once|-|TRBJ2-5
TGTGCCAGTAGTATGGCAGAGGGGACCCAGTACTTC
CASSMAEGTQYF
>TRBV19|-|-|TRBJ1-5
TGTGCCAGTAAAGCCCCTCAGGGGTTCAATCAGCCCCAGCATTTT
CASKAPQGFNQPQHF
>TRBV2|-|TRBD1|TRBJ1-2
TGTGCCAGCAGCGAAACAGGGGGCTTGGGCTATGGCTACACCTTC
CASSETGGLGYGYTF
>TRBV4-1|-|-|TRBJ2-1
TGCGCCAGCAGCCAAGTCCCCTGGGAGCTTGAGCAGTTCTTC
CASSQVPWELEQFF
>TRBV6-5|-|TRBD1|TRBJ2-5
TGTGCCAGCAGGACGACAGGGGAGGAGACCCAGTACTTC
CASRTTGEETQYF
>TRBV5-1|-|TRBD1|TRBJ1-2
TGCGCCAGCAGCTTGGCTGGCGGAGGGGGCGACTATGGCTACACCTTC
CASSLAGGGGDYGYTF
>TRBV5-8|once|-|TRBJ1-4
TGTGCCAGCAGCATCCCTACAACTAATGAAAAACTGTTTTTT
CASSIPTTNEKLFF
>TRBV19|-|-|TRBJ1-5
TGTGCCAGTAGTATATTAAGGGGGCAGCCCCAGCATTTT
CASSILRGQPQHF
>TRBV2|-|-|TRBJ1-6
TGTGCCAGCCGGGCCGGGGGTTCACCCCTCCACTTT
CASRAGGSPLHF
>TRBV7-7|-|-|TRBJ1-1
TGTGCCAGCAGCTTACAATTGTTCACTGAAGCTTTCTTT
CASSLQLFTEAFF
>TRBV4-2|-|-|TRBJ1-5
TGTGCCAGCAGCCAAGACTTCGCGGACTCTCCCAATCAGCCCCAGCATTTT
CASSQDFADSPNQPQHF
>TRBV9|few|TRBD1|TRBJ1-1
TGTGCCAGCAGCGACGGGACAGGGGGCGGTTTTCGCGAAGCTTTCTTT
CASSDGTGGGFREAFF
>TRBV3-1/TRBV3-2|few|-|TRBJ1-3
TGTGCCAGCAGCAAACTTTCAGGGGCTTCCTCTGGAAACACCATATATTTT
CASSKLSGASSGNTIYF
>TRBV9|few|TRBD1|TRBJ1-6
TGTGCCAGCAGCGGGGGGACAGGGAATTCACCCCTCCACTTT
CASSGGTGNSPLHF
>TRBV4-2|-|-|TRBJ1-1
TGTGCCAGCAGCCAAGATTATTCCGGCGGGGAAGCTTTCTTT
CASSQDYSGGEAFF
>TRBV19|-|TRBD2|TRBJ2-7
TGTGCCAGTAGTATAGTCCCCCTAGCGGGATACTCCTACGAGCAGTACTTC
CASSIVPLAGYSYEQYF
>TRBV7-3|-|-|TRBJ1-2
TGTGCCAGCAGCCCTGGGTCTTTAGGGAGGAATGGCTACACCTTC
CASSPGSLGRNGYTF
>TRBV10-3|-|TRBD1|TRBJ2-3
TGTGCCATCAGTGAGTCTGCGACAGGGGAAATAGATACGCAGTATTTT
CAISESATGEIDTQYF
>TRBV19|-|TRBD1|TRBJ1-2
TGTGCCAGTAGTACAACCGGGACAGCCTATGGCTACACCTTC
CASSTTGTAYGYTF
>TRBV18|few|-|TRBJ1-1
TGTGCCAGCTCACCGGGGCAGGGGTACACTGAAGCTTTCTTT
CASSPGQGYTEAFF
>TRBV7-2|-|TRBD1|TRBJ1-2
TGTGCCAGCAGCTCCCGCCCCGGGACAGGGGGCGGCGGCTACACCTTC
CASSSRPGTGGGGYTF
>TRBV15|few|TRBD2|TRBJ2-1
TGTGCCACCAGCGTCCCGAGCGGGGGCCCTTACAATGAGCAGTTCTTC
CATSVPSGGPYNEQFF
>TRBV6-6|-|-|TRBJ2-7
TGTGCCAGCAGTCCGACAAGACAGACACCCTGGAAATCCTACGAGCAGTACTTC
CASSPTRQTPWKSYEQYF
>TRBV7-9|-|TRBD1|TRBJ1-6
TGTGCCAGCAGCTTAGTCCCGTCGGGACAGAATAATTCACCCCTCCACTTT
CASSLVPSGQNNSPLHF
>TRBV29-1|-|-|TRBJ2-1
TGCAGCGTAACAGGCTACAATGAGCAGTTCTTC
CSVTGYNEQFF
>TRBV30|-|-|TRBJ2-2
TGTGCCTGGAGTTTAGGGAGCACCGGGGAGCTGTTTTTT
CAWSLGSTGELFF
>TRBV11-2|-|-|TRBJ2-7
TGTGCCAGCAGCTTAGAAACCCCTCAGATCTACGAGCAGTACTTC
CASSLETPQIYEQYF
>TRBV6-1|-|TRBD1|TRBJ1-5
TGTGCCAGCGAGGACAGGGGACATCAGCCCCAGCATTTT
CASEDRGHQPQHF
>TRBV4-1|-|-|TRBJ2-7
TGCGCCAGCAGCCCCCGCGACAGGACAGCTAGCTACGAGCAGTACTTC
CASSPRDRTASYEQYF
>TRBV9|many|-|TRBJ2-1
TGTGCCAGCAGAAGGGACTTGCGGCTCAATGAGCAGTTCTTC
CASRRDLRLNEQFF
>TRBV6-6|-|TRBD2|TRBJ2-1
TGTGCCAGCAGTCGAGGACTAGGTTCTACGTACAATGAGCAGTTCTTC
CASSRGLGSTYNEQFF
>TRBV6-1|-|-|TRBJ1-4
TGTGCCAGCAGTGAAGGGACACCCACCCAGAGAAGCTTT
CASSEGTPTQRSF
>TRBV3-1/TRBV3-2|-|-|TRBJ2-3
TGTGCCAGCAGCCAAGTAGCTAGTAAGCGGGATACGCAGTATTTT
CASSQVASKRDTQYF
>TRBV10-3|few|-|TRBJ1-2
TGTGCCATCAGTGACTTCCGGGACACCCCCTATGGCTACACCTTC
CAISDFRDTPYGYTF
>TRBV2|few|-|TRBJ2-7
TGTGCCAGCAGTGAGAGGCACGAGCAGTACTTC
CASSERHEQYF
>TRBV6-2/TRBV6-3|-|TRBD1|TRBJ2-3
TGTGCCAGCAGTTACGCAGGGGGCAGGGATACGCAGTATTTT
CASSYAGGRDTQYF
>TRBV2|-|TRBD1|TRBJ1-2
TGTGCCAGCAGAGACAGGGCCCACCTGTTCGTGGGCTATGGCTACACCTTC
CASRDRAHLFVGYGYTF
>TRBV5-6|-|TRBD1|TRBJ2-7
TGTGCCAGCAGCTTGGGACAGGGGGCGTGGGAGCAGTACTTC
CASSLGQGAWEQYF
>TRBV7-2|-|-|TRBJ1-6
TGTGCCAGCAGCTTAGGGGCAGAAGACCTTTCACCCCTCCACTTT
CASSLGAEDLSPLHF
>TRBV5-1|-|TRBD1|TRBJ2-1
TGCGCCAGCAGCTTGGGGTCAGGGGGAATCAATGAGCAGTTCTTC
CASSLGSGGINEQFF
>TRBV4-3|-|-|TRBJ2-1
TGCGCCAGCAGCCCCCAGGGGGGTATCTACAATGAGCAGTTCTTC
CASSPQGGIYNEQFF
>TRBV4-3|-|TRBD1|TRBJ1-2
TGCGCCAGCAGCCAAGATCTAACCTTCCAGGACAGGTTCTTC
CASSQDLTFQDRFF
>TRBV3-1/TRBV3-2|-|-|TRBJ2-2
TGTGCCAGCAGCCACTCTTCCGGGGAGCTGTTTTTT
CASSHSSGELFF
>TRBV3-1/TRBV3-2|-|-|TRBJ1-1
TGTGCCAGCAGCCAAGTTGCCTGGGCCCAGGGCAACACTGAAGCTTTCTTT
CASSQVAWAQGNTEAFF
>TRBV28|-|TRBD1|TRBJ2-7
TGTGCCAGCAGTCCGGGGACAGGGGAGGACGAGCAGTACTTC
CASSPGTGEDEQYF
>TRBV27|-|-|TRBJ2-3
TGTGCCAGCAAGCTCACAGATACGCAGTATTTT
CASKLTDTQYF
>TRBV7-9|once|TRBD1|TRBJ1-1
TGTGCCAGCAGCTTTACTCCAGGGGGAGCTTTCTTT
CASSFTPGGAFF
>TRBV7-2|-|TRBD1|TRBJ2-7
TGTGCCAGCAGCTTAATGGGACAGGCTAACTACGAGCAGTACTTC
CASSLMGQANYEQYF
>TRBV7-8|few|-|TRBJ2-6
TGTGCCAGCAGCTTGGATCGAGGAGGGGCCAACGTCCTGACTTTC
CASSLDRGGANVLTF
>TRBV5-1|few|-|TRBJ1-5
TGCGCCAGCAGCTTATTCAACAGGGACAATCAGCCCCAGCATTTT
CASSLFNRDNQPQHF
>TRBV6-5|once|TRBD1|TRBJ1-1
TGTGCCAGCAGTTCCCTCTGGACAGGGCTGAACACTGAAGCTTTCTTT
CASSSLWTGLNTEAFF
>TRBV6-2/TRBV6-3|-|TRBD1|TRBJ1-5
TGTGCCAGCAGTACGGACAGGGATCCTCACGGCAATCAGCCCCAGCATTTT
CASSTDRDPHGNQPQHF
>TRBV29-1|-|-|TRBJ1-5
TGCAGCGTTGATCGGGGGTCGGGTCAGCCCCAGCATTTT
CSVDRGSGQPQHF
>TRBV25-1|-|-|TRBJ2-1
TGTGCCAGCAGTGACAGCGTTGGCAATGAGCAGTTCTTC
CASSDSVGNEQFF
>TRBV3-1/TRBV3-2|-|-|TRBJ1-3
TGTGCCAGCAGTCCTGGGGCAGGGGGAAACACCATATATTTT
CASSPGAGGNTIYF
>TRBV15|-|TRBD1|TRBJ2-3
TGTGCCACCACATACGACAGGGTTGATACGCAGTATTTT
CATTYDRVDTQYF
>TRBV13|-|-|TRBJ1-5
TGTGCCAGCCAGCGCGCCTACAATCAGCCCCAGCATTTT
CASQRAYNQPQHF